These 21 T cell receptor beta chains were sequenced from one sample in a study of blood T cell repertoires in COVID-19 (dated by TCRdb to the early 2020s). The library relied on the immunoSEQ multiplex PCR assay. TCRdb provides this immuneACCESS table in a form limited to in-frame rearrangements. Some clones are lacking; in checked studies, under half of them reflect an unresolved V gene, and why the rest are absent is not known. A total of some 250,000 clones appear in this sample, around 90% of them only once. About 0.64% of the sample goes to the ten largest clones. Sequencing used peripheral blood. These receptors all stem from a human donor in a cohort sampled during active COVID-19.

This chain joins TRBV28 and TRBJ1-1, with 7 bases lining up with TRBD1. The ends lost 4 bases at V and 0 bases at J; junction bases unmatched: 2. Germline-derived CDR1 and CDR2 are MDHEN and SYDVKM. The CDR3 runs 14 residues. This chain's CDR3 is CASSSGTVNTEAFF. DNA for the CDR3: TGTGCCAGCAGTTCCGGGACAGTGAACACTGAAGCTTTCTTT.

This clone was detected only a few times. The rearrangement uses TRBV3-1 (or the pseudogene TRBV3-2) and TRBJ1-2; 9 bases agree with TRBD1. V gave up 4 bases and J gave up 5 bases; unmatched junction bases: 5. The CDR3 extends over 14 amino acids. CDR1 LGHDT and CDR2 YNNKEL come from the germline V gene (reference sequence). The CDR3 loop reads CASSLGTGRYGYTF. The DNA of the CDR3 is TGTGCCAGCAGCCTCGGGACAGGGAGATATGGCTACACCTTC.

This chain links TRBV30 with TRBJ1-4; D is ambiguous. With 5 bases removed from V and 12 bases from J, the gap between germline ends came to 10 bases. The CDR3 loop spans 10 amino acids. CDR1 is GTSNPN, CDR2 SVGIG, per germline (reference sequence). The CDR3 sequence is CAWADGELFF. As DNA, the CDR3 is TGTGCCTGGGCCGACGGAGAACTGTTTTTT.

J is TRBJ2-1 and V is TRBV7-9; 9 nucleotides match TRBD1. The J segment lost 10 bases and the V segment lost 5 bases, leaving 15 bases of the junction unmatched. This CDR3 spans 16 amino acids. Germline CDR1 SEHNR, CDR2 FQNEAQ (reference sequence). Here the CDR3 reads CASSPITLQGAREQFF. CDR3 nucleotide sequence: TGTGCCAGCAGCCCCATCACCTTACAGGGGGCACGAGAGCAGTTCTTC. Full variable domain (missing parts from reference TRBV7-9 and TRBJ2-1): DTGVSQNPRHKITKRGQNVTFRCDPISEHNRLYWYRQTLGQGPEFLTYFQNEAQLEKSRLLSDRFSAERPKGSFSTLEIQRTEQGDSAMYLCASSPITLQGAREQFFGPGTRLTVL.

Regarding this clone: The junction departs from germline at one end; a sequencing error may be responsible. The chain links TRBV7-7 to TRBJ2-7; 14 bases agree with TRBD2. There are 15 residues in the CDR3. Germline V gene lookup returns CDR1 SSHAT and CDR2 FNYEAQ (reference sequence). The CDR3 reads CASSPGTSGSFEQYF. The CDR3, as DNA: TGTGCTAGCAGCCCAGGGACTAGCGGGAGTTTCGAGCAGTACTTC.

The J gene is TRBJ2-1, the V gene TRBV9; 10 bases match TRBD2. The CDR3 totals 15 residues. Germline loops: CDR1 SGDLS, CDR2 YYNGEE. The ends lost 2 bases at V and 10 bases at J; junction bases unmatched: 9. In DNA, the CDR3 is TGTGCCAGCAGCGTTACTAGCGGGATGGGCGGGGAGCAGTTCTTC. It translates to CASSVTSGMGGEQFF. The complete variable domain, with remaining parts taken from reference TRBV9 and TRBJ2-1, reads DSGVTQTPKHLITATGQRVTLRCSPRSGDLSVYWYQQSLDQGLQFLIQYYNGEERAKGNILERFSAQQFPDLHSELNLSSLELGDSALYFCASSVTSGMGGEQFFGPGTRLTVL.

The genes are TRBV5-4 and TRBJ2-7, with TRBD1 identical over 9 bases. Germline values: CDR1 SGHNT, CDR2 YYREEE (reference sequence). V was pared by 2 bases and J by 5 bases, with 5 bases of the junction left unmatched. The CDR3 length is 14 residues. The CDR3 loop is CASSFSRQGDEQYF. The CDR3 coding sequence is TGTGCCAGCAGCTTTTCTCGACAGGGGGACGAGCAGTACTTC.

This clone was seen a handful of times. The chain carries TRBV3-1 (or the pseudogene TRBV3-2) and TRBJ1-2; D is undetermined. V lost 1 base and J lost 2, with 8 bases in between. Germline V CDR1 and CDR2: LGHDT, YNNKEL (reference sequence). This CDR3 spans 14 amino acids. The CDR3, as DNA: TGTGCCAGCAGCCAAGGGGTGGAGAACTATGGCTACACCTTC. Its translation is CASSQGVENYGYTF.

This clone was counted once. CDR3 sequence reads: CASSPGGEQYF. CDR3 nucleotide sequence: TGTGCCAGCAGCCCGGGGGGGGAGCAGTACTTC. This chain uses TRBV27 with TRBJ2-7, with TRBD2 matching 8 bases. With V trimmed by 6 bases and J by 7 bases, 2 bases remained unmatched. The CDR3 has 11 amino acids. Germline V gives CDR1 MNHEY, CDR2 SMNVEV (reference sequence).

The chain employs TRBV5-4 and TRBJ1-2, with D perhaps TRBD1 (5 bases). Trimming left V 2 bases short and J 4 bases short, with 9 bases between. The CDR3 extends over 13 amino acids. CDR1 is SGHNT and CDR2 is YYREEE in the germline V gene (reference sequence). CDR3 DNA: TGTGCCAGCAGCTTCAGGGAGGGCTATGGCTACACCTTC. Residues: CASSFREGYGYTF.

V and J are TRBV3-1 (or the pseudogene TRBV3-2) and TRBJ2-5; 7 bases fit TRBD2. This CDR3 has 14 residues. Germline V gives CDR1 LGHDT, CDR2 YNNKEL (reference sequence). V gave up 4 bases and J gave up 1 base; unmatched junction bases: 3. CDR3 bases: TGTGCCAGCAGCCTTGGGACTACCCAAGAGACCCAGTACTTC. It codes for CASSLGTTQETQYF.

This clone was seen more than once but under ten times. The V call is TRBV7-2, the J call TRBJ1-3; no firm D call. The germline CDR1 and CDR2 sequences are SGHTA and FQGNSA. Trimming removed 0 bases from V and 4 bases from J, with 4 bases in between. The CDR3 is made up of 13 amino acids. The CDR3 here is CASSLAQGNTIYF. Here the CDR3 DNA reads TGTGCCAGCAGCTTAGCGCAGGGAAACACCATATATTTT.

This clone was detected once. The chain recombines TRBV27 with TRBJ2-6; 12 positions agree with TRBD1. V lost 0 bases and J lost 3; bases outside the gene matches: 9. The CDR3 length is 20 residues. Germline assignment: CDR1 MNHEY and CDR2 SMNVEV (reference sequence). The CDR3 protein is CASSLSFGGTGGVGANVLTF. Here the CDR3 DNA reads TGTGCCAGCAGTTTATCATTTGGCGGGACAGGGGGCGTTGGGGCCAACGTCCTGACTTTC. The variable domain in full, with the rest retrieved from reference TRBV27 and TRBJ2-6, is EAQVTQNPRYLITVTGKKLTVTCSQNMNHEYMSWYRQDPGLGLRQIYYSMNVEVTDKGDVPEGYKVSRKEKRNFPLILESPSPNQTSLYFCASSLSFGGTGGVGANVLTFGAGSRLTVL.

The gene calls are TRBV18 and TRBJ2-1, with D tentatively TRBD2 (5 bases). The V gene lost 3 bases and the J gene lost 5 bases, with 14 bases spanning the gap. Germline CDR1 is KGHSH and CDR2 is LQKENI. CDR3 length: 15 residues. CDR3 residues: CASSPTGYGDNEQFF. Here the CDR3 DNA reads TGTGCCAGCTCACCGACGGGATACGGAGACAATGAGCAGTTCTTC.

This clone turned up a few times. The DNA of the CDR3 is TGCGCCAGCAGTGAGGGTACAGGCCCATCCTACGAGCAGTACTTC. Protein: CASSEGTGPSYEQYF. This sequence joins TRBV10-1 and TRBJ2-7; a possible D gene is TRBD1 (5 bases). The CDR3 is made up of 15 amino acids. Trimming took off 2 bases at V and 1 base at J, with 12 bases between the two ends. From germline, CDR1 is WNHNN and CDR2 SYGVQD (reference sequence).

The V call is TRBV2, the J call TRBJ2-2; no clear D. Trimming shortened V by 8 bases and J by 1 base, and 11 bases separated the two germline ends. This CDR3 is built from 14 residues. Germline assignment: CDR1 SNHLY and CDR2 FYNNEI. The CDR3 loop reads CASVPRQNTGELFF. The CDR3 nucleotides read TGTGCCAGCGTTCCGCGGCAGAACACCGGGGAGCTGTTTTTT.

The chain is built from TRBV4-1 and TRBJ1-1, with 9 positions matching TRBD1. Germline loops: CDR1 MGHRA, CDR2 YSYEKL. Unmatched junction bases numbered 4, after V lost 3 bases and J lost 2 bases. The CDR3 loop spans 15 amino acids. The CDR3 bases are TGCGCCAGCAGCCAGACGGGACAGGGCAACACTGAAGCTTTCTTT. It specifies CASSQTGQGNTEAFF.

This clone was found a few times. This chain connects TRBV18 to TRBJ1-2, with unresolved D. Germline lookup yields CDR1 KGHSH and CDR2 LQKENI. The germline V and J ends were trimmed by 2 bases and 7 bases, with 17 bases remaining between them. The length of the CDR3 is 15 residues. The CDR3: CASSPSARPLVGYTF. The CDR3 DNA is TGTGCCAGCTCACCAAGCGCCCGCCCTTTAGTTGGCTACACCTTC.

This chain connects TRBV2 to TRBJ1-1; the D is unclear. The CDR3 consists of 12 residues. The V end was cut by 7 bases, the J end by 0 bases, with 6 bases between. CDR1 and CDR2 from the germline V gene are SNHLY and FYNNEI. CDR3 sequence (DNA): TGTGCCAGCAATCCTTTGAACACTGAAGCTTTCTTT. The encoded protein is CASNPLNTEAFF.

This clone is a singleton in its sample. CDR3 DNA: TGTGCCTGGACCCCGGGACAGAAGGCGGCCGCTTTCTTT. It yields the protein CAWTPGQKAAAFF. The chain joins TRBV30 to TRBJ1-1; 7 nucleotides agree with TRBD1. Germline-derived CDR1 and CDR2 are GTSNPN and SVGIG (reference sequence). The CDR3 totals 13 residues. Losses at the gene ends were 4 bases for V and 11 bases for J; bases not matched to a gene: 13.

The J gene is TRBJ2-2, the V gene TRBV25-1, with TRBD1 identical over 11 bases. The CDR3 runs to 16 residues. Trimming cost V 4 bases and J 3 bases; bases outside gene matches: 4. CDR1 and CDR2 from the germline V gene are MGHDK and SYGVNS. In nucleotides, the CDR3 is TGTGCCAGCAGTGTTGGGACAGGGGGTTACACCGGGGAGCTGTTTTTT. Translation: CASSVGTGGYTGELFF.